This section outlines one T cell receptor beta chain sequence together with its context. The antigen is undetermined. TCR beta VDJ combinations and CDR3 sequences were profiled from genomic DNA. Using its own MiXCR run on the reads, TCRdb lists one record per CDR3 protein. The repertoire holds under 200,000 distinct CDR3 sequences, with approximately 52% as singletons. This sample is part of a study of CD8+CD57+ T cells in acquired aplastic anemia. CD8+CD57+ cell expansion had been shown by flow cytometry in patients chosen for sequencing. At blood sampling, none of the patients had yet received therapy. This CDR3 is built from 12 residues. CDR1 is MNHGY, CDR2 SAAAGT, per germline. General observations from the study: Patients and healthy controls showed no significant CD8+ Simpson's diversity difference. Roughly 31 CD8+ CDR3 sequences were shared between patients and controls.

The rearrangement joins TRBV6-8 to TRBJ2-7, with 7 positions matching TRBD2. The end of the DNA aligns better with TRBJ2-5, so the J call may be wrong. The sequence came from a human donor with aplastic anemia. The sequenced material came from sorted CD4+, CD8+, or CD8+CD57+ T cells (not recorded which) from PBMCs. CDR3 DNA sequence: TGTGCCAGCAGTACCCCGGGGGGGACCCAGTACTTC. Protein sequence: CASSTPGGTQYF.